This T cell receptor (beta chain) was found in a study of blood T cell repertoires in COVID-19. V shed 6 bases and J shed 7 bases, with 12 bases lying between them. This CDR3 region has 13 residues. Germline CDR1 MGHDK, CDR2 SYGVNS. The method was immunoSEQ multiplex PCR; TCRdb's version includes in-frame clones alone and lacks a portion of them. The sample lists hundreds of thousands of clones; 89% were seen once. V gene TRBV25-1 combines with J gene TRBJ2-2, with D perhaps TRBD1 (5 bases). The receptor's source is a woman aged 40 to 55 who had recovered from COVID-19. Sequencing was performed on PBMCs or T cells enriched from blood (not recorded which). In DNA, the CDR3 is TGTGCCAGCAGCACAGGTCTTGGCGGGGAGCTGTTTTTT. Residues: CASSTGLGGELFF.